This TCR beta chain was sequenced for a study of blood T cell repertoires in COVID-19. Study-level background: Sample material is recorded as cDNA or gDNA derived from T cells, B-cell-depleted T cells, or PBMCs.

Using immunoSEQ multiplex PCR, the repertoire was profiled, and TCRdb retains in-frame clones only, with some absent. The sample carries approximately 110,000 clones, approximately 86% recorded once. There are 15 residues in the CDR3. Germline CDR1 reads SGHNT; CDR2 reads YENEEA. Trimming left V 4 bases short and J 3 bases short, with 12 bases between. V is TRBV11-3 and J is TRBJ2-2, with a weak D call TRBD1 (6 bases). The sample was peripheral blood. This TCR came from a man aged 40-49 years with acute or convalescent COVID-19. CDR3 residues: CASSSRRTDTGELFF. In DNA, the CDR3 is TGTGCCAGCAGCTCCCGGCGGACAGACACCGGGGAGCTGTTTTTT.